Sequencing of this T cell receptor (beta chain) was carried out in a study of vaccination and CD4 T cells after COVID-19. Study observations and caveats: When vaccine-specific clones from convalescent patients were examined, 304 of 307 were spike mono-reactive.

V shed 0 bases, J shed 5 bases, and the junction held 10 bases outside the gene matches. This CDR3 spans 17 amino acids. CDR1 and CDR2 from the germline V gene are KGHDR and SFDVKD. The Oncomine TCR Beta short-read assay sequenced DNA from cultured CD4+ T cells. TCRdb recomputed calls from the PCR reads with MiXCR, one row per CDR3 protein. The table records over 10,000 distinct CDR3 sequences, around 80% of them present only once. The treatment here: approximately nine-day PBMC culture with coronavirus spike peptide pools or control peptides (ViraFEST assay). Details on this clonotype: Its matching antigen is unknown.

The chain recombines TRBV24-1 with TRBJ2-3; TRBD1 aligns across 7 bases. The sequenced material came from CD4+ T cells from blood, cultured in vitro. This receptor was identified in a human donor who had recovered from COVID-19. The CDR3 reads CATSDLGNRQGGDTQYF. The CDR3 coding sequence is TGTGCCACCAGTGATTTGGGCAATAGACAGGGTGGAGATACGCAGTATTTT.